These T cell receptor beta chains were read from a single sample in a study of beta chain features in type 1 diabetes. Using immunoSEQ multiplex PCR, the repertoire was profiled, and TCRdb retains in-frame clones only, with some absent. In the table there are about 160,000 clones, around 7.8% of which are singletons. Material for sequencing was central memory CD4+ T cells from blood. The receptors stem from a woman aged 40 to 55 with type 1 diabetes. Each CDR3 is given with its conserved first and last residue. The D gene is left open where the match is weak. A clone size is listed for some rows: how often the clone was seen (once, few, many), or a class if it is expanded.

clone size	J gene	V gene	D gene	CDR3 length	CDR3 DNA	CDR3 protein
few	TRBJ2-5	TRBV15	NA	15	TGTGCCACCAGCAGAGATCGGGGGGCTGGGGAGACCCAGTACTTC	CATSRDRGAGETQYF
few	TRBJ1-5	TRBV6-5	NA	13	TGTGCCAGCGGCGACGGGAGCAATCAGCCCCAGCATTTT	CASGDGSNQPQHF
few	TRBJ1-1	TRBV7-3	NA	14	TGTGCCAGCAGCCTTGATGGGGCGAACACTGAAGCTTTCTTT	CASSLDGANTEAFF
few	TRBJ1-5	TRBV18	NA	15	TGTGCCAGCTCACCGGAGGGATTTAGCAATCAGCCCCAGCATTTT	CASSPEGFSNQPQHF
few	TRBJ2-1	TRBV9	NA	16	TGTGCCAGCAGCGTAGACCCGGACGGTCAGGGGAATGAGCAGTTCTTC	CASSVDPDGQGNEQFF
NA	TRBJ2-4	TRBV9	NA	17	TGTGCCAGCAGCGTAGACGGGGGGCACCAAGCCAAAAACATTCAGTACTTC	CASSVDGGHQAKNIQYF
few	TRBJ2-3	TRBV6-5	TRBD2	16	TGTGCCAGCAGTTACTCTGCGACTAGCGGGAGAGATACGCAGTATTTT	CASSYSATSGRDTQYF
NA	TRBJ2-3	TRBV6-5	TRBD1	14	TGTGCCAGCAGTCTACAGGGGAACACAGATACGCAGTATTTT	CASSLQGNTDTQYF
few	TRBJ2-7	TRBV7-2	TRBD1	16	TGTGCCAGCACCCCCCTCGGGACAGGGGGCTCCCACGAGCAGTACTTC	CASTPLGTGGSHEQYF
NA	TRBJ2-2	TRBV5-6	NA	13	TGTGCCAGCAGCATACAGGGATCCGGGGAGCTGTTTTTT	CASSIQGSGELFF
NA	TRBJ2-3	TRBV9	NA	13	TGTGCCAGCAGCGTAGATTTCTCGGATACGCAGTATTTT	CASSVDFSDTQYF
few	TRBJ1-1	TRBV2	NA	12	TGTGCCAGCAGTTCAGACACGACTGAAGCTTTCTTT	CASSSDTTEAFF
NA	TRBJ1-5	TRBV18	NA	17	TGTGCCAGCTCACCTCAGGGACCAGGAGGGAGCAATCAGCCCCAGCATTTT	CASSPQGPGGSNQPQHF
many	TRBJ2-1	TRBV9	NA	15	TGTGCCAGCCGAAGGGGGTCAAGCTCCTACAATGAGCAGTTCTTC	CASRRGSSSYNEQFF
NA	TRBJ2-1	TRBV5-6	NA	14	TGTGCCAGCAGCTTGCTTGGTCGGGGTGACGAGCAGTTCTTC	CASSLLGRGDEQFF
few	TRBJ2-2	TRBV7-9	NA	15	TGTGCCAGCACCCGAGGGACTCAAAACACCGGGGAGCTGTTTTTT	CASTRGTQNTGELFF
NA	TRBJ2-1	TRBV11-1	TRBD2	17	TGTGCCAGCAGCCCTCGGACTAGCGGGGGTCCCTACAATGAGCAGTTCTTC	CASSPRTSGGPYNEQFF
NA	TRBJ1-2	TRBV5-1	NA	13	TGCGCCAGCAGCTACCCCGAAGGGAGCGGCTACACCTTC	CASSYPEGSGYTF
NA	TRBJ1-2	TRBV11-3	TRBD1	13	TGTGCCAGCAGCCCACAGGGGAACTATGGCTACACCTTC	CASSPQGNYGYTF
few	TRBJ2-1	TRBV30	NA	14	TGTGCCTGGAGTGTGCGGGCAGCGTACAATGAGCAGTTCTTC	CAWSVRAAYNEQFF
NA	TRBJ2-1	TRBV9	TRBD2	15	TGTGCCAGCAGCGTAGAAGGCGGGAGGGCCGGTGAGCAGTTCTTC	CASSVEGGRAGEQFF
NA	TRBJ2-5	TRBV2	NA	14	TGTGCCAGCGAATTTAGCGGAAACCAAGAGACCCAGTACTTC	CASEFSGNQETQYF
few	TRBJ2-7	TRBV7-2	NA	14	TGTGCCAGCAGCTTAGCTCTCGACAACTACGAGCAGTACTTC	CASSLALDNYEQYF
NA	TRBJ2-5	TRBV7-2	NA	12	TGTGCCAGCAGCTCCACCAGAGAGACCCAGTACTTC	CASSSTRETQYF
NA	TRBJ2-5	TRBV9	TRBD1	14	TGTGCCAGCAGCGTCTCAGGGGGCTTAGGGACCCAGTACTTC	CASSVSGGLGTQYF
many	TRBJ2-2	TRBV5-6	NA	15	TGTGCCAGCAGCCTGGTAGGGGCAAATCCCGGGGAGCTGTTTTTT	CASSLVGANPGELFF
NA	TRBJ2-3	TRBV7-9	NA	15	TGTGCCAGCAGCTTCGCGGGCGGGGGCACAGATACGCAGTATTTT	CASSFAGGGTDTQYF
many	TRBJ2-5	TRBV27	TRBD1	15	TGTGCCAGCAGTTTACGGGGACAGTGGGGAGAGACCCAGTACTTC	CASSLRGQWGETQYF
few	TRBJ1-4	TRBV7-9	TRBD1	14	TGTGCCAGCAGCCCGGGACAGGGTAATGAAAAACTGTTTTTT	CASSPGQGNEKLFF
few	TRBJ1-1	TRBV6-5	NA	14	TGTGCCAGCAGTTACCGGGTAGGGGACACTGAAGCTTTCTTT	CASSYRVGDTEAFF
few	TRBJ2-2	TRBV10-3	TRBD2	15	TGTGCCATCAGATCGAGCGGGGATAACACCGGGGAGCTGTTTTTT	CAIRSSGDNTGELFF
NA	TRBJ1-6	TRBV25-1	TRBD1	15	TGTGCCAGCAGTGAATACCAGGGGGCTAATTCACCCCTCCACTTT	CASSEYQGANSPLHF
few	TRBJ2-5	TRBV2	NA	15	TGTGCCAGCAGTGAACTTTCCTCGGGTGGAGAGACCCAGTACTTC	CASSELSSGGETQYF
few	TRBJ2-2	TRBV5-1	NA	15	TGCGCCAGCAGCTCCCATTCTAGCGATGGTGGGGAGCTGTTTTTT	CASSSHSSDGGELFF
NA	TRBJ2-3	TRBV7-9	NA	15	TGTGCCAGCAGCCGGGACACCCCTAGCACAGATACGCAGTATTTT	CASSRDTPSTDTQYF
NA	TRBJ2-7	TRBV5-1	TRBD2	15	TGCGCCAGCAGCTTGGCGGGGGGGCGCGCCTACGAGCAGTACTTC	CASSLAGGRAYEQYF
few	TRBJ2-1	TRBV7-3	NA	15	TGTGCCAGCAGCCTCGTAGGGACTGACTTCAAGGAGCAGTTCTTC	CASSLVGTDFKEQFF
few	TRBJ2-1	TRBV7-9	NA	15	TGTGCCAGCAGTCTGGAGTTTGCAACCTACAATGAGCAGTTCTTC	CASSLEFATYNEQFF
NA	TRBJ1-5	TRBV6-1	TRBD1	15	TGTGCCAGCAGTGAAGCGCGGACAGGCTCCCAGCCCCAGCATTTT	CASSEARTGSQPQHF
few	TRBJ1-3	TRBV7-7	NA	14	TGTGCTAGCAGCCAGGGTCTGGATGGAAACACCATATATTTT	CASSQGLDGNTIYF
NA	TRBJ1-2	TRBV7-9	TRBD1	13	TGTGCCAGCAGCACGGGACAGGTATATGGCTACACCTTC	CASSTGQVYGYTF
NA	TRBJ2-7	TRBV30	TRBD1	13	TGTGCCTGGGGACAGGGGAGTATCTACGAGCAGTACTTC	CAWGQGSIYEQYF
NA	TRBJ2-7	TRBV19	TRBD1	14	TGTGCCAGTAGTGCCACGGGACAGGGAATGGAGCAGTACTTC	CASSATGQGMEQYF
NA	TRBJ1-1	TRBV5-1	NA	13	TGCGCCAGCAGCGGCGACAGGCCGTCTGAAGCTTTCTTT	CASSGDRPSEAFF